The 15 T cell receptor beta chains in this list originate from one sample, sequenced in a study of Graves' ophthalmopathy and Graves' hyperthyroidism. The study amplified TCR beta CDR3 regions using RNA transcripts. The authors performed first-round RT-PCR with HTBI primers and then a second-round multiplex PCR. Each CDR3 protein is one row after TCRdb ran MiXCR on the multiplex PCR reads. The repertoire consists of about 1.2 million distinct CDR3 sequences, with roughly 35% occurring once and the leading ten covering around 10%. Specimen: peripheral blood or thyroid tissue (not recorded which). All receptors come from an adult man with Graves' hyperthyroidism.

This sequence joins TRBV14 and TRBJ2-7, with D unresolved. CDR1 and CDR2 (germline): SGHDN, FVKESK. V lost 1 base and J lost 6, with 13 bases in between. The CDR3 is 14 amino acids. The DNA of the CDR3 is TGTGCCAGCAGCCAAGGGTTTGGGCAGCCCGAGCAGTACTTC. This encodes CASSQGFGQPEQYF.

The chain combines TRBV5-4 with TRBJ1-3; TRBD1 is a possible D gene (5 bases). CDR3 size: 14 residues. V shed 10 bases and J shed 7 bases, with 21 bases lying between them. Germline CDR1 is SGHNT and CDR2 is YYREEE (reference sequence). The CDR3 sequence: CAAAVGRAGNTIYF. The CDR3 DNA reads as TGTGCCGCAGCCGTGGGGCGGGCAGGGAACACCATATATTTT.

This clonotype was detected many times. The chain couples TRBV19 to TRBJ2-6; tentatively, D is TRBD2 (6 bases). The CDR3 contains 16 residues. CDR1 is LNHDA and CDR2 is SQIVND in the germline V gene (reference sequence). Trimming cost V 7 bases and J 2 bases, with 15 bases left between them. The CDR3 nucleotides are TGTGCCAGTACCTCAGGGAGGAGTGCTGGGGCCAACGTCCTGACTTTC. It encodes CASTSGRSAGANVLTF.

This clonotype was observed a handful of times. The DNA is left out, because the CDR3 cannot be placed on it with certainty; the CDR3 is given as TCRdb lists it. The V call is TRBV7-2, the J call TRBJ2-7; the table assigns TRBD1, which was not confirmed against the DNA. The CDR3 comprises 15 residues, both ends counted. Germline loops: CDR1 SGHTA, CDR2 FQGNSA. CDR3: CACSVERDRGSEQYF.

This clonotype was counted at least ten times. The chain has TRBV10-3 and TRBJ2-2; D is unresolved. CDR1 is ENHRY and CDR2 is SYGVKD in the germline V gene. V lost 11 bases and J lost 7, with 23 bases in between. CDR3 size: 15 residues. As DNA, the CDR3 is TGTGCCGCCTCGAGATGGGCCCAGTGGGGCGGGGAGCTGTTTTTT. It codes for CAASRWAQWGGELFF.

This clonotype was recorded many times. The chain employs TRBV29-1 and TRBJ2-5; D not certain. Germline lookup yields CDR1 SQVTM and CDR2 ANQGSEA. The CDR3 is 13 residues long. Between the trimmed V and J ends, which lost 2 bases and 1 base, there was a span of 8 bases. The CDR3 DNA sequence: TGCAGCGTTGAACCCACAGTCCAAGAGACCCAGTACTTC. Its translation is CSVEPTVQETQYF.

With respect to this clonotype: The junction departs from germline at one end; a sequencing error may be responsible. The chain is built from TRBV20-1 and TRBJ1-3; D is possibly TRBD1 (5 bases). Germline V CDR1 and CDR2: DFQATT, SNEGSKA (reference sequence). CDR3 size: 15 residues. The CDR3 DNA follows: TGCAGTGGTAGACCCGGGGCCAGCTCTGGAAACACCATATATTTT. Translating it yields CSGRPGASSGNTIYF.

The rearrangement uses TRBV6-1 and TRBJ2-7; D is uncertain. This CDR3 has 14 amino acids. Germline V gene lookup returns CDR1 MNHNS and CDR2 SASEGT. The ends were cut back, 7 bases at V and 6 bases at J, with 19 bases in the middle. This CDR3 reads CASTNSLLGSEQYF. DNA of the CDR3: TGTGCCAGCACCAATTCTTTACTCGGCTCCGAGCAGTACTTC.

The V and J genes are TRBV4-2 and TRBJ2-7; D remains unclear. CDR1 LGHNA and CDR2 YNFKEQ come from the germline V gene. The V end was cut by 8 bases, the J end by 6 bases, with 14 bases between. The CDR3 consists of 12 residues. CDR3 loop: CASSPPFGEQYF. CDR3 nucleotides: TGTGCCAGCTCACCACCGTTTGGCGAGCAGTACTTC.

This clonotype has more than one count but fewer than ten. The V and J genes are TRBV5-4 and TRBJ1-6, with TRBD1 matching 7 bases. The CDR3 has 16 residues. V was pared by 6 bases and J by 4 bases, with 10 bases of the junction left unmatched. Germline CDR1 and CDR2: SGHNT and YYREEE (reference sequence). The CDR3, as DNA: TGTGCCAGCACTACGGAGGGACAGCCTTATAATTCACCCCTCCACTTT. Encoded protein: CASTTEGQPYNSPLHF. Drawing the rest from reference TRBV5-4 and TRBJ1-6, the complete variable domain is ETGVTQSPTHLIKTRGQQVTLRCSSQSGHNTVSWYQQALGQGPQFIFQYYREEENGRGNFPPRFSGLQFPNYSSELNVNALELDDSALYLCASTTEGQPYNSPLHFGNGTRLTVT.

Only one count was recorded for this clonotype. At one end, the junction sequence differs from germline, possibly due to a read error. This rearrangement joins TRBV25-1 to TRBJ2-7, with D hard to call. This CDR3 is built from 13 residues. CDR1 is MGHDK, CDR2 SYGVNS, per germline. The CDR3 sequence: CASSIRAPYEQYF. The CDR3 DNA reads TGCGCCAGCAGTATCCGGGCTCCCTACGAGCAGTACTTC.

This clonotype has only a few counts. J is TRBJ2-2 and V is TRBV19; the D is unclear. The CDR3 runs to 18 residues. Germline loops: CDR1 LNHDA, CDR2 SQIVND (reference sequence). The V and J ends lost 0 bases and 0 bases respectively, with 14 bases between them. The CDR3 sequence is CASSIDGGLAANTGELFF. In nucleotides, the CDR3 is TGTGCCAGTAGTATAGATGGTGGCCTTGCCGCGAACACCGGGGAGCTGTTTTTT.

This clonotype was counted once. V is TRBV10-2 and J is TRBJ1-5; the match to TRBD1 covers 8 bases. CDR3 length: 16 amino acids. Germline CDR1 WSHSY, CDR2 SAAADI. J lost 3 bases, V lost 3 bases, and 7 bases had no gene match. DNA of the CDR3: TGCGCCAGCAGTGACACACAGGGGGACTTCAATCAGCCCCAGCATTTT. It yields the protein CASSDTQGDFNQPQHF.

The sample holds a few counts of this clonotype. The rearrangement joins TRBV28 to TRBJ1-3; D is uncertain. The CDR3 contains 15 residues. Germline V gene lookup returns CDR1 MDHEN and CDR2 SYDVKM. Trimming pared 3 bases from V and 5 bases from J, leaving 14 bases between. In nucleotides, the CDR3 is TGTGCCAGCAGTTTGATCCCACGCCCGAGAAACACCATATATTTT. This translates into CASSLIPRPRNTIYF.

This clonotype was counted ten times or more. The CDR3 reads CAISGEFVYEQYF. The CDR3 bases are TGTGCCATCAGTGGGGAGTTCGTTTACGAGCAGTACTTC. V gene TRBV10-3 combines with J gene TRBJ2-7, with D maybe TRBD2 (5 bases). The CDR3 runs 13 residues. In germline, CDR1 is ENHRY, CDR2 SYGVKD. V was shortened by 4 bases and J by 4 bases, with 11 bases between the two germline ends.